Listed below are T cell receptor beta chains from one sample, sequenced in a study of CD8+ T cells in alopecia areata. Method: immunoSEQ multiplex PCR; TCRdb's copy keeps in-frame clones and lacks some. The sample yields approximately 200,000 clones, around two fifths seen once. The sample consisted of CD4+ T cells sorted from blood, taken around week 37, from a patient treated with tofacitinib. The origin of the receptors is a human donor with alopecia areata. Both conserved end residues are part of each CDR3. The D gene is left open where the match is weak. The size of a clone is reported for some rows only, either as once, few or many, or as a class for expanded clones.

>NA|NA|TRBV29-1|TRBJ2-7
CSVEVVWRSSYEQYF
TGCAGCGTTGAAGTTGTATGGAGGAGCTCCTACGAGCAGTACTTC
>NA|NA|TRBV6-5|TRBJ2-6
CASSNPVGGANVLTF
TGTGCCAGCAGTAACCCGGTGGGGGGGGCCAACGTCCTGACTTTC
>NA|NA|TRBV2|TRBJ2-5
CASSENGNRAETQYF
TGTGCCAGCAGTGAAAACGGGAATAGGGCGGAGACCCAGTACTTC
>NA|TRBD2|TRBV29-1|TRBJ2-1
CSAVGLAGFEQFF
TGCAGCGCTGTGGGGCTAGCGGGATTTGAGCAGTTCTTC
>NA|TRBD2|TRBV29-1|TRBJ2-3
CSVGREVGDTQYF
TGCAGCGTTGGGCGGGAGGTTGGAGATACGCAGTATTTT
>NA|NA|TRBV29-1|TRBJ2-5
CSVGFGETQYF
TGCAGCGTTGGGTTCGGGGAGACCCAGTACTTC
>NA|TRBD2|TRBV9|TRBJ2-1
CASSPRLTSANEQFF
TGTGCCAGCAGCCCCCGCCTCACTAGCGCCAATGAGCAGTTCTTC
>few|NA|TRBV5-4|TRBJ2-5
CASSSQVPQETQYF
TGTGCCAGCAGTTCACAGGTACCTCAAGAGACCCAGTACTTC
>NA|TRBD2|TRBV7-8|TRBJ2-3
CASSPRPAGITDTQYF
TGTGCCAGCAGCCCCAGGCCAGCGGGAATTACAGATACGCAGTATTTT
>NA|TRBD1|TRBV19|TRBJ2-2
CASSTSGTGLYTGELFF
TGTGCCAGTAGTACCTCCGGGACAGGTCTTTACACCGGGGAGCTGTTTTTT
>few|NA|TRBV7-2|TRBJ1-3
CASSSPGGALSGNTIYF
TGTGCCAGCAGTTCCCCGGGGGGGGCTCTCTCTGGAAACACCATATATTTT
>few|TRBD2|TRBV5-4|TRBJ2-5
CASSPGRARETQYF
TGTGCCAGCAGCCCCGGGAGGGCCAGAGAGACCCAGTACTTC
>few|NA|TRBV14|TRBJ1-2
CASSQDRYGYTF
TGTGCCAGCAGCCAAGACCGGTATGGCTACACCTTC
>NA|TRBD2|TRBV7-3|TRBJ2-1
CASSPGTSEHSYNEQFF
TGTGCCAGCAGCCCTGGGACTAGCGAGCACTCCTACAATGAGCAGTTCTTC
>NA|NA|TRBV30|TRBJ2-4
CAWRSSQGKNIQYF
TGTGCCTGGAGGTCGAGCCAGGGGAAAAACATTCAGTACTTC
>few|NA|TRBV9|TRBJ2-7
CASSAGSSYEQYF
TGTGCCAGCAGCGCCGGGAGCTCCTACGAGCAGTACTTC